The present entry profiles one T cell receptor beta chain with its context. Unique molecular identifiers were incorporated when the TCRbeta library was constructed. TCRdb independently ran MiXCR on the PCR reads; one entry per CDR3 protein. The sample lists roughly 200,000 distinct CDR3 sequences, about a tenth seen once, with approximately 5.9% in the top ten. The record originates from a study of T-cell reconstitution after alpha-beta-depleted transplantation in children. Germline V gives CDR1 SGHRS, CDR2 YFSETQ. The CDR3 is made up of 16 amino acids. V was trimmed by 0 bases and J by 1 base, leaving 11 bases between them.

The clonotype comes from a human donor who donated a stem cell graft to a child with acute lymphoblastic leukemia. The sequences come from PBMCs from the stem cell graft donor, collected from the stem cell graft. V is TRBV5-1 and J is TRBJ2-1; D remains unclear. CDR3 amino acids: CASSLANSLSYNEQFF. DNA of the CDR3: TGCGCCAGCAGCTTGGCCAACTCTTTGTCCTACAATGAGCAGTTCTTC. The full variable domain, in which reference TRBV5-1 and TRBJ2-1 provide the parts outside the CDR3, is KAGVTQTPRYLIKTRGQQVTLSCSPISGHRSVSWYQQTPGQGLQFLFEYFSETQRNKGNFPGRFSGRQFSNSRSEMNVSTLELGDSALYLCASSLANSLSYNEQFFGPGTRLTVL.